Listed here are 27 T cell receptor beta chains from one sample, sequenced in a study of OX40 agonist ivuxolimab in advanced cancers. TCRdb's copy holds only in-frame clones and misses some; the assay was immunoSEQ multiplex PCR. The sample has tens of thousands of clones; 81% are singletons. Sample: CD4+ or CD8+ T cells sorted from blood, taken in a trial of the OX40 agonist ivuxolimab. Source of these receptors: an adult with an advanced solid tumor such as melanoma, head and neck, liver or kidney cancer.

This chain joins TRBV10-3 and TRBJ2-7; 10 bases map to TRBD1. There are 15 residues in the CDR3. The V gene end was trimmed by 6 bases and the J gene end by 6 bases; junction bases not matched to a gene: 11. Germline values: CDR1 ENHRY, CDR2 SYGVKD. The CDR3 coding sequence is TGTGCCATCAGAAAGATGGACAGGGGGACTGGCGAGCAGTACTTC. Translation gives CAIRKMDRGTGEQYF.

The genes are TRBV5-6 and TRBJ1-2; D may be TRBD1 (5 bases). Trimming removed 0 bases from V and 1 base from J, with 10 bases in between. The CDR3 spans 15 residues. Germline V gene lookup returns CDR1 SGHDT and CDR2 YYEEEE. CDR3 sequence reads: CASSLADRSNYGYTF. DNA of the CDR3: TGTGCCAGCAGCTTGGCAGACAGAAGTAACTATGGCTACACCTTC. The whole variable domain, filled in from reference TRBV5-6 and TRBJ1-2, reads DAGVTQSPTHLIKTRGQQVTLRCSPKSGHDTVSWYQQALGQGPQFIFQYYEEEERQRGNFPDRFSGHQFPNYSSELNVNALLLGDSALYLCASSLADRSNYGYTFGSGTRLTVV.

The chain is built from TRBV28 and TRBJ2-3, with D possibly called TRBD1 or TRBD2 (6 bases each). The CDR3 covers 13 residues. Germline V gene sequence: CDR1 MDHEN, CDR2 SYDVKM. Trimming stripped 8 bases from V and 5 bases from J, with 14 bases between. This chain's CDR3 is CASRTGGIDTQYF. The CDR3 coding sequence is TGTGCCAGCCGGACCGGGGGCATAGATACGCAGTATTTT.

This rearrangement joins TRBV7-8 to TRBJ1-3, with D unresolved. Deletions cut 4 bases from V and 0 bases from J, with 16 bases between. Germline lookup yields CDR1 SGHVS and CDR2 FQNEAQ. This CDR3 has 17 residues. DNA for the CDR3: TGTGCCAGCAGCTCAACCTCCGGACTCAACTCTGGAAACACCATATATTTT. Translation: CASSSTSGLNSGNTIYF.

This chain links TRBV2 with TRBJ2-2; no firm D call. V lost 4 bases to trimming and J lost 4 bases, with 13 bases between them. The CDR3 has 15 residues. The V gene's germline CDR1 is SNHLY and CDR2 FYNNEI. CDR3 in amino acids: CASSVRGVRTGELFF. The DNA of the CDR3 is TGTGCCAGCAGTGTGCGCGGCGTCCGCACCGGGGAGCTGTTTTTT. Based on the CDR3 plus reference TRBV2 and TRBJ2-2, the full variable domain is EPEVTQTPSHQVTQMGQEVILRCVPISNHLYFYWYRQILGQKVEFLVSFYNNEISEKSEIFDDQFSVERPDGSNFTLKIRSTKLEDSAMYFCASSVRGVRTGELFFGEGSRLTVL.

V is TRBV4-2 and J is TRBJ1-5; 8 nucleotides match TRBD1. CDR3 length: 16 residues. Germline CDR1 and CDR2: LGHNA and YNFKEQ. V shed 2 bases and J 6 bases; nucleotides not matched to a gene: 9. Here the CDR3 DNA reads TGTGCCAGCAGCCAAAACGGAGCTACAGGGGGTCAGCCCCAGCATTTT. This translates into CASSQNGATGGQPQHF.

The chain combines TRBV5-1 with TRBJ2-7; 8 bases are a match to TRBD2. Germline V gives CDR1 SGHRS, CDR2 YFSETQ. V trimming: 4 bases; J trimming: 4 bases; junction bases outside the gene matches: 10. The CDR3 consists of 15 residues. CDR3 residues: CASSEGGGPEYEQYF. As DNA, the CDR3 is TGCGCCAGCAGCGAAGGCGGGGGGCCAGAGTACGAGCAGTACTTC.

CDR3 in amino acids: CASSQDRGAGELGGYTF. For the CDR3, the DNA is TGCGCCAGCAGCCAAGATCGGGGGGCAGGGGAACTAGGAGGCTACACCTTC. This chain connects TRBV4-3 to TRBJ1-2, with a weak D call TRBD1 (6 bases). The germline gives CDR1 LGHNA, CDR2 YSLEER. The CDR3 totals 17 residues. Trimming took 0 bases from V and 8 from J, leaving 22 bases between them.

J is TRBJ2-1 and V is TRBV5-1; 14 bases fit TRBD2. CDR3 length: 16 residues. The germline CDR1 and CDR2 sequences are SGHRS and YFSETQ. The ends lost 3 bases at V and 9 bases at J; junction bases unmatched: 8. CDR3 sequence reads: CASSSGLAGGLSEQFF. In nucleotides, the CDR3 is TGCGCCAGCAGCTCTGGACTAGCGGGGGGTTTAAGTGAGCAGTTCTTC.

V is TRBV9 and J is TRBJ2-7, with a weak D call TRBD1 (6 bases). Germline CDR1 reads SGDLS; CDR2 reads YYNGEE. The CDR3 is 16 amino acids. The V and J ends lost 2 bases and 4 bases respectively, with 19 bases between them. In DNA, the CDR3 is TGTGCCAGCAGCGTGTCCGGGACACCTCTACCTTACGAGCAGTACTTC. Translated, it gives CASSVSGTPLPYEQYF. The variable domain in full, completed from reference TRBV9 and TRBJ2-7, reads DSGVTQTPKHLITATGQRVTLRCSPRSGDLSVYWYQQSLDQGLQFLIQYYNGEERAKGNILERFSAQQFPDLHSELNLSSLELGDSALYFCASSVSGTPLPYEQYFGPGTRLTVT.

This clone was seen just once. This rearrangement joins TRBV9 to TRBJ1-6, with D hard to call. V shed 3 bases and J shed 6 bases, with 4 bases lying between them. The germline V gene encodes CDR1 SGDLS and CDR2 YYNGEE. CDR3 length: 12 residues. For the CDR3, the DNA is TGTGCCAGCAGCGCAATTAATTCACCCCTCCACTTT. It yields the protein CASSAINSPLHF.

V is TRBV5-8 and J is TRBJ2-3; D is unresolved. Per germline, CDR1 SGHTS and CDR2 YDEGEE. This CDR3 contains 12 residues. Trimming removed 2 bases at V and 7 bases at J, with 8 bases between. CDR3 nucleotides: TGTGCCAGCAGCTTTGACGAGAATACGCAGTATTTT. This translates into CASSFDENTQYF.

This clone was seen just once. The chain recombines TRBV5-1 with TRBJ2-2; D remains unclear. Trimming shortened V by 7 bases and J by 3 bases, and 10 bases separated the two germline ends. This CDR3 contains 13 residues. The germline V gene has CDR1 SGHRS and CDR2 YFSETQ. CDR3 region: CASASWDTGELFF. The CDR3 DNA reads TGCGCCAGCGCTTCATGGGACACCGGGGAGCTGTTTTTT.

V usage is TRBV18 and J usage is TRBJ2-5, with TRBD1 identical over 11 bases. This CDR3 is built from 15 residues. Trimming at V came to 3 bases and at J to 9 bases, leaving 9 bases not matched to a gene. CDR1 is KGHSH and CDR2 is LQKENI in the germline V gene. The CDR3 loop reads CASSPDPGQGVPQYF. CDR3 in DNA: TGTGCCAGCTCACCGGATCCGGGACAGGGGGTCCCCCAGTACTTC. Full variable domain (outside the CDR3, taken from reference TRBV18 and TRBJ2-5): NAGVMQNPRHLVRRRGQEARLRCSPMKGHSHVYWYRQLPEEGLKFMVYLQKENIIDESGMPKERFSAEFPKEGPSILRIQQVVRGDSAAYFCASSPDPGQGVPQYFGPGTRLLVL.

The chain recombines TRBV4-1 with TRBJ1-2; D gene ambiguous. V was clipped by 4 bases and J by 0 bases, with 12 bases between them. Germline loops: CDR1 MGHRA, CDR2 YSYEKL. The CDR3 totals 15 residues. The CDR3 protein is CASSRYTDANYGYTF. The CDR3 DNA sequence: TGCGCCAGCAGCCGCTATACCGACGCTAACTATGGCTACACCTTC.

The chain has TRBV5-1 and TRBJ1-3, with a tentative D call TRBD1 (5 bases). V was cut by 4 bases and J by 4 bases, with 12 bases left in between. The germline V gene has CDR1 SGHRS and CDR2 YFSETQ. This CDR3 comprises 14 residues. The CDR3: CASSDDSGGNTIYF. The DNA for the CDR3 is TGCGCCAGCAGCGATGACAGTGGGGGAAACACCATATATTTT.

This chain's CDR3 is CASSLYRTGDYGYTF. The DNA for the CDR3 is TGTGCCAGCAGTCTCTATCGGACAGGGGACTATGGCTACACCTTC. The rearrangement uses TRBV6-6 and TRBJ1-2; TRBD1 matches at 9 bases. Germline CDR1 reads MNHNY; CDR2 reads SVGAGI (reference sequence). Trimming took 5 bases from V and 3 from J; bases not matched to a gene: 7. The CDR3 has 15 residues.

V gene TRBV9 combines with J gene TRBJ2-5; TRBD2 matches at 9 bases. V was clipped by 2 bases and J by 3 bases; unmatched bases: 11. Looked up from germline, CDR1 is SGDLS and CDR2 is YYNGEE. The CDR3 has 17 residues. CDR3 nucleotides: TGTGCCAGCAGCGTTTTCGAAGTAGCGGGGGAAAAAGAGACCCAGTACTTC. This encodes CASSVFEVAGEKETQYF.

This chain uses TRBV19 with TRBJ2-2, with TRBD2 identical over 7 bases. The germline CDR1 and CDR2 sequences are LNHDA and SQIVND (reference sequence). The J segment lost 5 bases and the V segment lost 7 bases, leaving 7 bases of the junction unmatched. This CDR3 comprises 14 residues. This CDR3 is CASTPREKTGELFF. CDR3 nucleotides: TGTGCCAGTACCCCGCGGGAGAAGACCGGGGAGCTGTTTTTT.

The chain's CDR3 is CASSYGSRKTYGYTF. The CDR3 DNA follows: TGTGCCAGCAGTTACGGCTCTAGAAAGACCTATGGCTACACCTTC. The rearrangement joins TRBV6-8 to TRBJ1-2; the D is unclear. The CDR3 spans 15 residues. Germline V gives CDR1 MNHGY, CDR2 SAAAGT. The germline V and J ends were trimmed by 2 bases and 4 bases, with 14 bases remaining between them.

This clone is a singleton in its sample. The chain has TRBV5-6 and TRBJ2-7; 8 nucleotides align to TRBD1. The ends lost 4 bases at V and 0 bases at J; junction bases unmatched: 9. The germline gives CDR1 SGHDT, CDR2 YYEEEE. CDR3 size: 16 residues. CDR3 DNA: TGTGCCAGCAGCGAAAAACAGGGGGGCCACTCCTACGAGCAGTACTTC. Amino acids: CASSEKQGGHSYEQYF.

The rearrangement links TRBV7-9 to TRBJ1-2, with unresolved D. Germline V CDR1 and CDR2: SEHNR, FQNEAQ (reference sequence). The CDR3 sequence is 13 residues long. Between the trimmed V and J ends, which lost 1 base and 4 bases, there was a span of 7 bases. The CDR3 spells CASSLDPRYGYTF. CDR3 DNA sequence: TGTGCCAGCAGCTTAGACCCACGCTATGGCTACACCTTC.

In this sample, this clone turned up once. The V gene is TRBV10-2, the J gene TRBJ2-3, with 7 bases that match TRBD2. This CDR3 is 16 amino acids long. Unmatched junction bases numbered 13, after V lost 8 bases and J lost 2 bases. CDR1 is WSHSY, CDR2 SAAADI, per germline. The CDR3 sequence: CASCRGASGATDTQYF. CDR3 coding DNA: TGCGCCAGCTGCAGAGGCGCTAGCGGAGCCACAGATACGCAGTATTTT.

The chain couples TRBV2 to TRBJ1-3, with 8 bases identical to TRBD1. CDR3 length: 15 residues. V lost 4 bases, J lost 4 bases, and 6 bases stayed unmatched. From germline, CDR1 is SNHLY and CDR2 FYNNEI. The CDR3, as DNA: TGTGCCAGCAGTGTCGGACAGGGTTACGGAAACACCATATATTTT. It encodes CASSVGQGYGNTIYF.

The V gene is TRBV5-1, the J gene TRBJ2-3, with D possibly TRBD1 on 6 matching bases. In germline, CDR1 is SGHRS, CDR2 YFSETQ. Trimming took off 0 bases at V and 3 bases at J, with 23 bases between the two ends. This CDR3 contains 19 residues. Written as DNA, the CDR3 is TGCGCCAGCAGCTTGGGGGGTGCCACAGGGAAATTATCGACAGATACGCAGTATTTT. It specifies CASSLGGATGKLSTDTQYF.

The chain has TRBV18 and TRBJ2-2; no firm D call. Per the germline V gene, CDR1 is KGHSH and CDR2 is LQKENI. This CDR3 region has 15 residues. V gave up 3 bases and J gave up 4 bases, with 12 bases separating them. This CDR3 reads CASSPLYDLTGELFF. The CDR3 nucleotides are TGTGCCAGCTCACCCCTCTACGACCTCACCGGGGAGCTGTTTTTT.

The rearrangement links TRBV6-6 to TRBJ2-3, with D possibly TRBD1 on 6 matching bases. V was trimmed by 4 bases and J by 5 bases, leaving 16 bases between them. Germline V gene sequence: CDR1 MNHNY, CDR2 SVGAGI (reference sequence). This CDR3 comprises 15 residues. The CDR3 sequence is CASSFSGTRGDTQYF. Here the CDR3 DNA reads TGTGCCAGCAGTTTTTCCGGGACACGGGGAGATACGCAGTATTTT.